These 5 T cell receptor beta chains share one sample of origin, sequenced in a study of blood T cell repertoires in COVID-19. Assay used: immunoSEQ multiplex PCR; TCRdb lists only in-frame clones, some missing. The sample has some 240,000 clones; 70% to 90% are singletons. The material sequenced was peripheral blood. All receptors derive from a human donor in a cohort sampled during active COVID-19.

This rearrangement joins TRBV25-1 to TRBJ2-5, with TRBD1 as a possible D gene (5 bases). This CDR3 has 16 amino acids. With 1 base removed from V and 1 base from J, the gap between germline ends came to 13 bases. Germline lookup yields CDR1 MGHDK and CDR2 SYGVNS. The CDR3 sequence is CASSESKTDLQETQYF. The CDR3 DNA reads TGTGCCAGCAGTGAATCTAAGACAGACCTCCAAGAGACCCAGTACTTC.

The genes are TRBV28 and TRBJ2-2; D ambiguous. Germline V CDR1 and CDR2: MDHEN, SYDVKM. There are 15 residues in the CDR3. The ends were cut back, 4 bases at V and 0 bases at J, with 9 bases in the middle. CDR3 residues: CASSSFDSNTGELFF. CDR3 DNA: TGTGCCAGCAGTTCCTTCGACTCGAACACCGGGGAGCTGTTTTTT.

CDR3 residues: CASSLIGGEQYF. CDR3 nucleotides: TGTGCCAGCAGCTTAATAGGGGGCGAGCAGTACTTC. The chain employs TRBV7-3 and TRBJ2-7; maybe TRBD1 (6 bases). CDR1 is SGHTA and CDR2 is FQGTGA in the germline V gene. The CDR3 is 12 amino acids. V was trimmed by 1 base and J by 6 bases, leaving 7 bases between them.

This clone was observed once. Germline and junction disagree at one end, which may indicate a read error. The V gene is TRBV7-7, the J gene TRBJ2-5; TRBD1 is a possible D gene (6 bases). The V gene's germline CDR1 is SSHAT and CDR2 FNYEAQ (reference sequence). The CDR3 runs to 13 residues. The CDR3 region is CASSSGQQETQYF. The CDR3 DNA is TGTGCTAGCAGCTCCGGACAGCAAGAGACCCAGTACTTC.

The genes are TRBV6-5 and TRBJ1-6, with D uncertain. The V and J ends lost 2 bases and 0 bases respectively, with 8 bases between them. In germline, CDR1 is MNHEY, CDR2 SVGAGI. The CDR3 sequence is 16 residues long. The CDR3 loop is CASSYERSSYNSPLHF. CDR3 DNA: TGTGCCAGCAGTTACGAGAGGAGCTCCTATAATTCACCCCTCCACTTT.